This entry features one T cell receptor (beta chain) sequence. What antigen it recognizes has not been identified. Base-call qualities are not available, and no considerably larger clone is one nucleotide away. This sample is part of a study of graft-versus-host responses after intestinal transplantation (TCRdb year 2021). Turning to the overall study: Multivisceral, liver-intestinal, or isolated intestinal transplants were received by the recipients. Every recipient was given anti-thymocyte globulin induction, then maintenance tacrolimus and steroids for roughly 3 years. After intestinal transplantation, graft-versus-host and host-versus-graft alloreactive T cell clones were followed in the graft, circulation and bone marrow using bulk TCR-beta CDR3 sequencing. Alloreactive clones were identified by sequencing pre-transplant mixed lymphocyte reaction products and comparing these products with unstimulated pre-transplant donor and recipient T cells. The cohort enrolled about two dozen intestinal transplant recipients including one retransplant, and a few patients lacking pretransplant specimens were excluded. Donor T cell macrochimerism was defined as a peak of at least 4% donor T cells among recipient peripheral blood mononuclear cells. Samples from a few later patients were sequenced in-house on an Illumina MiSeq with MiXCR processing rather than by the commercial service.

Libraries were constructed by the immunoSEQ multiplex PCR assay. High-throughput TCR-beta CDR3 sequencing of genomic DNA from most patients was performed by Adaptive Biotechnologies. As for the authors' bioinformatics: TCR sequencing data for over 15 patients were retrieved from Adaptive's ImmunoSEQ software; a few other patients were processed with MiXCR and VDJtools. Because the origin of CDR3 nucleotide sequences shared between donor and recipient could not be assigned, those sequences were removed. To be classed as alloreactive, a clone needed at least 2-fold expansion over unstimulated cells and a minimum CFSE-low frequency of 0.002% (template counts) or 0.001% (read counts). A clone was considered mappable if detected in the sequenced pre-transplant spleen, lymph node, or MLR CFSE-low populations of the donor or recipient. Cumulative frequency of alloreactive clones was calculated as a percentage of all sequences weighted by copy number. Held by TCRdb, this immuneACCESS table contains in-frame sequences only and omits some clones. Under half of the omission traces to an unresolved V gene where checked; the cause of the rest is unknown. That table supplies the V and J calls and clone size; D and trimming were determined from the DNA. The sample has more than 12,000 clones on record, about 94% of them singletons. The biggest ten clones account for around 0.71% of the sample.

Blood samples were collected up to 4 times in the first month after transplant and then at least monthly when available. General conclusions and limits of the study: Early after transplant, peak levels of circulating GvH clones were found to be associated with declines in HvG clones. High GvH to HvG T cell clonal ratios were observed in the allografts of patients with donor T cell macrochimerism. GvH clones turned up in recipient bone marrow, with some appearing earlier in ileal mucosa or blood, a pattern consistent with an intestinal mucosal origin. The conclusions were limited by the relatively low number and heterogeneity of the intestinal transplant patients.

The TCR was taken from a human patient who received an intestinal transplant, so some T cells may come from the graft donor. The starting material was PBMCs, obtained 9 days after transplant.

Here the CDR3 is given as CASSLSREQYF. The DNA is as follows: TGTGCCAGCAGCCTAAGCCGCGAGCAGTACTTC. Recombination linked TRBV11-2 to TRBJ2-7; no D segment can be confidently identified. Measured from the cysteine to the phenylalanine, the CDR3 is 11 residues long. The DNA shown is the 33-base CDR3, in frame from base 1. V is clipped by 5 bases and J by 6 bases, and the sequence between their germline boundaries is 8 bases long. The germline V gene specifies SGHAT as CDR1 and FQNNGV as CDR2.